The entry below describes one T cell receptor (beta chain). Its antigen is not identified. RNA, once extracted, was reverse transcribed into cDNA for use as the sequencing template. TCRdb keeps only in-frame clones here, not all; method: immunoSEQ multiplex PCR. The profile shows over 150,000 clones, just over 55% of them singletons. This sample is drawn from a study of CD8+ T cells in alopecia areata. The study's findings and limits: Possibly because of HLA-related factors, TCR sharing was less clear across patients than in mice. Lesional scalp, especially alopecia totalis/universalis, showed higher clonality than normal scalp.

Sorting of CD4+ and CD8+ T cells was performed on PBMCs. Germline loops: CDR1 MGHRA, CDR2 YSYEKL. CDR3 length: 13 residues. V lost 5 bases and J lost 5, with 11 bases in between. The sequenced material came from CD8+ T cells sorted from blood. The chain carries TRBV4-1 and TRBJ2-3; TRBD1 is a possible D gene (5 bases). The sequence was collected from a human donor in good health. CDR3 DNA: TGCGCCAGCAGCGAGAAGGGGAAAGATACGCAGTATTTT. Translation: CASSEKGKDTQYF.